This T cell receptor (beta chain) was observed in a study of CD8 T cells in ankylosing spondylitis. The study's findings and limits: Clones linked to disease were reported to show significant enrichment in matched ankylosing spondylitis synovial fluid.

A few counts support this clonotype. What it recognizes is unknown. TCRdb fed the 5' RACE reads into MiXCR, producing one record per CDR3 protein. This table has under 450,000 distinct CDR3 sequences, 20% to 25% appearing once. This CDR3 contains 14 residues. Trimming stripped 4 bases from V and 8 bases from J, with 14 bases between. Per germline, CDR1 KGHDR and CDR2 SFDVKD. This sequence joins TRBV24-1 and TRBJ2-1; D gene uncertain. This clonotype was sampled from a male donor with ankylosing spondylitis or in good health (not recorded which). The specimen sequenced was blood, either unsorted or a sorted T cell fraction (not recorded which). The CDR3 DNA follows: TGTGCCACCAGTGACCACCGGGCCGGCGATGAGCAGTTCTTC. Its protein is CATSDHRAGDEQFF.